This T cell receptor (beta chain) derives from a study of Ad26.COV2.S vaccination and SARS-CoV-2 variants. As for the study in general: A COV1001 Ad26.COV2.S trial-arm participant provided the sample. Overall study results and limits: Relative to placebo recipients, vaccine recipients exhibited elevated spike-specific TCR breadth. Substantial post-vaccination breadth of spike-specific CD8+ and CD4+ T cell responses was reported.

The assay was immunoSEQ multiplex PCR, and TCRdb's table has in-frame clones only and misses some. The sample holds 300,000 to 400,000 clones, around 90% seen once. Described treatment: around 19 received Ad26.COV2.S at low or high dose, single or two shots; about 5 received placebo; per-sample allocation not given. The samples date from day 63 after the first vaccine or placebo injection. An Ad26 vector was used to express Wuhan-strain SARS-CoV-2 spike as the vaccine. In regard to this clone: Its cognate antigen is unknown.

The germline V and J ends were trimmed by 10 bases and 7 bases, with 16 bases remaining between them. Germline V gene sequence: CDR1 SNHLY, CDR2 FYNNEI. This CDR3 contains 12 residues. This TCR was sampled from a person between 18 and 59 years old who received the Ad26.COV2.S COVID-19 vaccine or a placebo. This chain joins TRBV2 and TRBJ1-1; a possible D gene is TRBD1 (6 bases). The specimen was peripheral blood, collected in a trial of Ad26.COV2.S vaccine versus placebo. The CDR3 DNA is TGTGCCAACCCGACAGGACGAGGTGAAGCTTTCTTT. Translated, it gives CANPTGRGEAFF.